This TCR beta chain stems from a study of OX40 agonist ivuxolimab in advanced cancers. Only in-frame clones appear in the TCRdb table, and some are missing; sequencing was by immunoSEQ multiplex PCR. This table has tens of thousands of clones, approximately 91% appearing once. The sample here was CD4+ or CD8+ T cells sorted from blood, taken in a trial of the OX40 agonist ivuxolimab. The source of this sequence is an adult with an advanced solid tumor such as melanoma, head and neck, liver or kidney cancer.

CDR3 amino acids: CASSLGQGNTEAFF. The CDR3 bases are TGTGCCAGCAGCTTGGGACAGGGGAACACTGAAGCTTTCTTT. The gene calls are TRBV9 and TRBJ1-1; TRBD1 matches at 9 bases. The CDR3 totals 14 residues. Looked up from germline, CDR1 is SGDLS and CDR2 is YYNGEE. With V trimmed by 4 bases and J by 1 base, 2 bases remained unmatched.